This T cell receptor beta chain was identified during a study of blood T cell repertoires in COVID-19. The study counted Cohort 3 donors as recovered given two negative PCRs, clearance, or symptom resolution. Authors' data handling: Reference gene primers were amplified, and this amplification served to estimate nucleated cell counts. This table comes from immunoSEQ multiplex PCR, and its TCRdb copy is limited to in-frame clones, with some not included. V and J calls and clone size are copied from that table; D and trimming were computed from the DNA. This sample has some 350,000 clones, with about 87% found just once. The ends lost 1 base at V and 4 bases at J; junction bases unmatched: 6. In germline, CDR1 is MGHRA, CDR2 YSYEKL. CDR3 length: 18 amino acids.

This TCR derives from a young man who had recovered from COVID-19. Sequenced material: PBMCs or T cells enriched from blood (not recorded which). The V gene is TRBV4-1, the J gene TRBJ2-1; 14 positions match TRBD2. The CDR3 is CASSQGTSGGPVYNEQFF. CDR3 nucleotides: TGCGCCAGCAGCCAAGGGACTAGCGGGGGGCCGGTATACAATGAGCAGTTCTTC.